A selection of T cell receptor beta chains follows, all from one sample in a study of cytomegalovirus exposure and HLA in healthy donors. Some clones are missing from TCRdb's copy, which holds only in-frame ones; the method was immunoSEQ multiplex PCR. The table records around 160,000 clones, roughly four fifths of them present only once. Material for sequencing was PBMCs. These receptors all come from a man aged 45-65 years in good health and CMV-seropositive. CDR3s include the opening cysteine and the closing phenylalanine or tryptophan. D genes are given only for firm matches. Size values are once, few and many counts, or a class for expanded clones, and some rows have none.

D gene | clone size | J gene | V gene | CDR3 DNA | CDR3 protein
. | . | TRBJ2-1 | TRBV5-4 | TGTGCCAGCAGCTTGGGAGTTAGTACCTACAATGAGCAGTTCTTC | CASSLGVSTYNEQFF
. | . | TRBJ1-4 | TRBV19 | TGTGCCAGTAGTCGGACAGTGAATGAAAAACTGTTTTTT | CASSRTVNEKLFF
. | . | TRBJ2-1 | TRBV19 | TGTGCCAGTAGTTCCCGGACTTCCCAGTTCTTC | CASSSRTSQFF
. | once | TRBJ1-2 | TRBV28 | TGTGCCAGCATAGGAATCCGTGCGGGTGGCTACACCTTC | CASIGIRAGGYTF
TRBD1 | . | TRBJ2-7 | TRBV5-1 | TGCGCCAGCAGCAGCCCCGGGACAGACGAGCAGTACTTC | CASSSPGTDEQYF
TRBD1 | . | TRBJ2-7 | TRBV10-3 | TGTGCCATCAGGCCGGGACAGAGATACGAGCAGTACTTC | CAIRPGQRYEQYF
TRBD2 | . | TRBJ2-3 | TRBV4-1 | TGCGCCAGCAGCCAAGGAGTGGGTAGCGGGAGAGATACGCAGTATTTT | CASSQGVGSGRDTQYF
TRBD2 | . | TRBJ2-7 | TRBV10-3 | TGTGCCATCAGCGTCAGCGGAGCGGGGCGAGAGCAGTACTTC | CAISVSGAGREQYF
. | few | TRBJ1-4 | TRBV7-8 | TGTGCCAGCAGCTCGGACAGCCTTTTTTCTTCCGAAAAACTGTTTTTT | CASSSDSLFSSEKLFF
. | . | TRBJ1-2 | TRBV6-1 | TGTGCCAGCAGGGACAATAACTATGGCTACACCTTC | CASRDNNYGYTF
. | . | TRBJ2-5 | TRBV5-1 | TGCGCCAGCAGCTTGGCCTCGCGGACAGAAGAGACCCAGTACTTC | CASSLASRTEETQYF
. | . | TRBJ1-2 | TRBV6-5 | TGTGCCAGCAGGGCCTCACAGGTCGGAGGCTACACCTTC | CASRASQVGGYTF
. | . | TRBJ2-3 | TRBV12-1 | TGTGCCAGCAGTCTTTTAAATACGCAGTATTTT | CASSLLNTQYF
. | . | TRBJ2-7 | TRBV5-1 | TGCGCCAGCAGCTTGTACGCTGTGGCAGGGAACACCTACGAGCAGTACTTC | CASSLYAVAGNTYEQYF
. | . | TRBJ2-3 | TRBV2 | TGTGCCAGCAGTCCTGGACTCAGCCCAGATACGCAGTATTTT | CASSPGLSPDTQYF
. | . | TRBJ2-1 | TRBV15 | TGTGCCACCAGCAGCGACAACCGACAGGAGTCCTACAATGAGCAGTTCTTC | CATSSDNRQESYNEQFF
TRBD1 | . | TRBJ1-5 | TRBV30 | TGTGCCGGCCGGCAGGGGGTAAGTCAGCCCCAGCATTTT | CAGRQGVSQPQHF
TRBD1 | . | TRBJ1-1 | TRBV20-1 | TGCAGTGCTCCGAGGGACAGTGAAGCTTTCTTT | CSAPRDSEAFF
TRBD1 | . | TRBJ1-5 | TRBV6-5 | TGTGCCAGCAGTCGGACAGGGGACTCTCAGCCCCAGCATTTT | CASSRTGDSQPQHF
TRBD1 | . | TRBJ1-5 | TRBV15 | TGTGCCACCAGCAGATACACCGGGACAGTCAATCAGCCCCAGCATTTT | CATSRYTGTVNQPQHF
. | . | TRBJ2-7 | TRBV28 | TGTGCCAGCAGGGACTTCCTAGAGCCCCTCTCCGAGCAGTACTTC | CASRDFLEPLSEQYF
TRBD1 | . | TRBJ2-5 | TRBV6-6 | TGTGCCAGCAGTCAACCCCGACAGGGAGAGACCCAGTACTTC | CASSQPRQGETQYF
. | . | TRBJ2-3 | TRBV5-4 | TGTGCCAGCAGCTTGAAAAAGCATCCCACAGATACGCAGTATTTT | CASSLKKHPTDTQYF
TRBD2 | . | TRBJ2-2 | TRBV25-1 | TGTGCCAGCGGGGGCCTAGCGGGAGATCGCACCGGGGAGCTGTTTTTT | CASGGLAGDRTGELFF
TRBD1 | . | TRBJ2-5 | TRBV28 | TGTGCCAGCAGTGTAGACAGGGGGACATCCATGCGAGAGACCCAGTACTTC | CASSVDRGTSMRETQYF
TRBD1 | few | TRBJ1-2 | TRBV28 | TGTGCCAGCAGTCTGTCCGGACAGGGAGTCTATGGCTACACCTTC | CASSLSGQGVYGYTF
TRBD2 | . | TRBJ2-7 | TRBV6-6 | TGTGCCAGCAGTTATTTAGCGGGAGGGTACGAGCAGTACTTC | CASSYLAGGYEQYF
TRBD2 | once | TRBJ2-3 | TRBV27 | TGTGCCAGCAGGGGGGTAAAGACTAGCGGGATAGGGGTCACGGGGGGCACAGATACGCAGTATTTT | CASRGVKTSGIGVTGGTDTQYF
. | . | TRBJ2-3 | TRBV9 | TGTGCCAGCAGCCCCGGCGGCGCAGATACGCAGTATTTT | CASSPGGADTQYF
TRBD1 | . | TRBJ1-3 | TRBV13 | TGCACCATCCGGGACAGGGCGTCTGGAAACACCATATATTTT | CTIRDRASGNTIYF
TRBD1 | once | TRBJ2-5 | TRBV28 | TGTGCCAGCAGTTTTGGGACAGTTCAAGAGACCCAGTACTTC | CASSFGTVQETQYF
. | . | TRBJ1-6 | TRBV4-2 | TGTGCCAGCAGCCAAGGGGCCGACAGAAGCTCCTATAATTCACCCCTCCACTTT | CASSQGADRSSYNSPLHF
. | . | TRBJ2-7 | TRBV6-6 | TGTGCCAGCCACGGTGTATCCCTCCACGAGCAGTACTTC | CASHGVSLHEQYF
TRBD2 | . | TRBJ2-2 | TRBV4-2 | TGTGCCAGCAGCCAAGGGAGAGCGGGAGCCGGGGAGCTGTTTTTT | CASSQGRAGAGELFF
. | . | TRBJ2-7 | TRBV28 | TGTGCCAGCAGACTCTCCTACGAGCAGTACTTC | CASRLSYEQYF
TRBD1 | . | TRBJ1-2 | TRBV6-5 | TGTGCCAGCAGTTACCTCCGGACAGGGGGTGGGTATGGCTACACCTTC | CASSYLRTGGGYGYTF
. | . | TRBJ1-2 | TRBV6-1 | TGTGCCAGCAGTGAAGCTTGGCAGGTTCACTATGGCTACACCTTC | CASSEAWQVHYGYTF
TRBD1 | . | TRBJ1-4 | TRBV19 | TGTGCCAGTAGGCCCCAGGGGGCAGGTGATGAAAAACTGTTTTTT | CASRPQGAGDEKLFF
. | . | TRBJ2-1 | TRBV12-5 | TGTGCTAGTGGGGTGGGCGCGCGAGGGTATGAGCAGTTCTTC | CASGVGARGYEQFF
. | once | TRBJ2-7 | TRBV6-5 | TGTGCCAGCAGTTACGAGGTTAGCGGCTCCTACGAGCAGTACTTC | CASSYEVSGSYEQYF
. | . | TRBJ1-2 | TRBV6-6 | TGTGCCAGCAGTCTACAGAACGCTGGCTACACCTTC | CASSLQNAGYTF
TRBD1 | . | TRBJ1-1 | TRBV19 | TGTGCCAGTAGTATACAGGGGGCCCACACTGAAGCTTTCTTT | CASSIQGAHTEAFF